One sample yielded the 2 T cell receptor beta chains listed below, sequenced in a study of identical twins. TCRdb passed the 5' RACE reads through MiXCR, listing each CDR3 protein once. The profile shows fewer than 500,000 distinct CDR3 sequences, 20% to 25% of them singletons. Another study also made use of these data, one on T cells expressing NK-cell markers.

Material: CD4+ T cells sorted from blood. Source of these receptors: a woman under 30 in good health.

This clonotype was seen more than once but under ten times. This chain connects TRBV6-1 to TRBJ1-1; 7 nucleotides agree with TRBD1. Losses at the gene ends were 9 bases for V and 6 bases for J; bases not matched to a gene: 10. From germline, CDR1 is MNHNS and CDR2 SASEGT. The CDR3 covers 13 residues. The CDR3 region has the DNA TGTGCCAGTCAGGGAGACAGGGAGCCTGAAGCTTTCTTT. This codes for CASQGDREPEAFF.

This clonotype was observed a few times. This chain connects TRBV7-2 to TRBJ2-2; weak D call: TRBD2 (5 bases). Germline V gene data show CDR1 as SGHTA and CDR2 as FQGNSA. There are 14 residues in the CDR3. V dropped 4 bases and J dropped 5 bases, with 11 bases sitting between them. As DNA, the CDR3 is TGTGCCAGCAGCTGGACTTTTAGGACCGGGGAGCTGTTTTTT. Translation: CASSWTFRTGELFF.